This TCR beta chain is from a study of cytomegalovirus exposure and HLA in healthy donors. Overall study: Of 350 to 400 genotyped donors, around 86% grouped in the Caucasian-associated ancestry cluster. General study findings and limits: In an earlier analysis, productive rearrangement rates for most beta V segments clustered near 87% or 30%. Reports credit the classifier with highly specific, highly sensitive diagnosis of cytomegalovirus status.

PCR used 60 Vbeta primers and 13 Jbeta primers. Method: immunoSEQ multiplex PCR; TCRdb's copy keeps in-frame clones and lacks some. The table has 100,000 to 150,000 clones, 10% seen once. Germline V gives CDR1 ENHRY, CDR2 SYGVKD. With V trimmed by 6 bases and J by 8 bases, 3 bases remained unmatched. The length of the CDR3 is 11 residues. This clone was seen only a few times. What it recognizes is unknown. Sequences were obtained from PBMCs. The chain couples TRBV10-3 to TRBJ1-2; 7 bases are shared with TRBD1. The TCR was taken from a woman aged 18-30 years in good health and CMV-seropositive. CDR3 protein: CAISLTGGYTF. Here the CDR3 DNA reads TGTGCCATCAGCCTGACAGGGGGCTACACCTTC.